These 13 T cell receptor beta chains were all obtained from the same sample, sequenced in a study of TIL therapy for anti-PD-1-resistant metastatic lung cancer. Regarding time point: pre-treatment sample, taken before nivolumab and TIL therapy. The immunoSEQ assay was v3. The data were produced by immunoSEQ multiplex PCR, yet TCRdb's version contains in-frame clones alone and is incomplete. The table has some 60,000 clones, about 70% seen once. The sequences come from blood, collected at baseline. The receptors here all came from a person between 30 and 79 years old with non-small cell lung cancer.

J is TRBJ2-1 and V is TRBV28; 7 bases align to TRBD1. J was trimmed by 3 bases and V by 5 bases; bases with no gene match: 10. CDR3 length: 16 amino acids. CDR1 and CDR2 from the germline V gene are MDHEN and SYDVKM. CDR3 in DNA: TGTGCCAGCAGTCCAACAACAGGGGAAGACTACAATGAGCAGTTCTTC. Translation: CASSPTTGEDYNEQFF.

The chain joins TRBV10-2 to TRBJ2-7, with D tentatively TRBD1 (7 bases). The CDR3 length is 16 residues. From germline, CDR1 is WSHSY and CDR2 SAAADI. V lost 5 bases, J lost 0 bases, and 17 bases lay in between. As DNA, the CDR3 is TGCGCCAGCAGTCCGACTAGGGGGCAACGCTCCTACGAGCAGTACTTC. Residues: CASSPTRGQRSYEQYF.

The chain links TRBV9 to TRBJ1-2; no clear D. Trimming removed 3 bases from V and 8 bases from J, with 17 bases in between. Germline V lookup: CDR1 SGDLS, CDR2 YYNGEE. This CDR3 is built from 14 residues. The CDR3 reads CASSARTDLGGYTF. The CDR3 DNA reads as TGTGCCAGCAGCGCACGGACGGATTTGGGAGGCTACACCTTC.

This clone has just one count. V and J are TRBV19 and TRBJ1-2; TRBD1 might be the D (5 bases). Between the trimmed V and J ends, which lost 5 bases and 4 bases, there was a span of 14 bases. The CDR3 loop spans 14 amino acids. The germline V gene encodes CDR1 LNHDA and CDR2 SQIVND (reference sequence). The CDR3 spells CASSVDTGGYGYTF. The CDR3 DNA follows: TGTGCCAGTAGTGTGGACACCGGCGGCTATGGCTACACCTTC.

This clone has a handful of counts. V and J are TRBV19 and TRBJ2-7; unclear D gene. Germline loops: CDR1 LNHDA, CDR2 SQIVND (reference sequence). The CDR3 loop spans 13 amino acids. V lost 9 bases and J lost 3, with 15 bases in between. The CDR3 DNA follows: TGTGCCAGCACTTCCCAGGACGGCTACGAGCAGTACTTC. Protein: CASTSQDGYEQYF.

The chain joins TRBV4-3 to TRBJ1-3; TRBD1 aligns across 7 bases. The CDR3 spans 14 residues. CDR1 is LGHNA and CDR2 is YSLEER in the germline V gene. Trimming cost V 4 bases and J 5 bases; bases outside gene matches: 5. The CDR3 reads CASSPETGRNTIYF. The CDR3 nucleotides are TGCGCCAGCAGCCCGGAGACAGGGCGAAACACCATATATTTT.

The V call is TRBV5-4, the J call TRBJ2-2, with D possibly matching TRBD1 (5 bases). The V end lost 4 bases, the J end lost 0 bases, and 13 bases lay between the germline ends. Germline V gene lookup returns CDR1 SGHNT and CDR2 YYREEE (reference sequence). The CDR3 sequence is 16 residues long. This chain's CDR3 is CASSARQGSNTGELFF. In nucleotides, the CDR3 is TGTGCCAGCAGCGCCCGTCAGGGATCGAACACCGGGGAGCTGTTTTTT.

V usage is TRBV25-1 and J usage is TRBJ1-1; D is perhaps TRBD1 (5 bases). The V and J ends lost 7 bases and 5 bases respectively, with 14 bases between them. CDR1 MGHDK and CDR2 SYGVNS come from the germline V gene. The CDR3 covers 13 residues. This CDR3 reads CASKGPRGTEAFF. Written as DNA, the CDR3 is TGTGCCAGCAAGGGACCACGGGGGACTGAAGCTTTCTTT. Looking up the rest from reference TRBV25-1 and TRBJ1-1 gives the full variable domain: EADIYQTPRYLVIGTGKKITLECSQTMGHDKMYWYQQDPGMELHLIHYSYGVNSTEKGDLSSESTVSRIRTEHFPLTLESARPSHTSQYLCASKGPRGTEAFFGQGTRLTVV.

This chain uses TRBV5-4 with TRBJ2-7; D possibly corresponds to TRBD1 (6 bases). The CDR3 totals 14 residues. Trimming stripped 0 bases from V and 3 bases from J, with 10 bases between. Germline CDR1 SGHNT, CDR2 YYREEE (reference sequence). CDR3 region: CASSLGVTGYEQYF. CDR3 bases: TGTGCCAGCAGCTTGGGGGTGACAGGCTACGAGCAGTACTTC. Combining the CDR3 with reference TRBV5-4 and TRBJ2-7 gives the whole variable domain ETGVTQSPTHLIKTRGQQVTLRCSSQSGHNTVSWYQQALGQGPQFIFQYYREEENGRGNFPPRFSGLQFPNYSSELNVNALELDDSALYLCASSLGVTGYEQYFGPGTRLTVT.

This clone came up a few times. This chain links TRBV5-6 with TRBJ1-2; D is unclear. The germline V gene has CDR1 SGHDT and CDR2 YYEEEE. The CDR3 has 15 residues. V dropped 0 bases and J dropped 0 bases, with 9 bases sitting between them. CDR3 amino acids: CASSLGPKTNYGYTF. The CDR3 DNA is TGTGCCAGCAGCTTGGGACCCAAAACTAACTATGGCTACACCTTC.

This chain joins TRBV5-5 and TRBJ1-1; D ambiguous. This CDR3 has 15 residues. V lost 5 bases and J lost 0, with 14 bases in between. Germline-derived CDR1 and CDR2 are SGHKS and YYEKEE (reference sequence). Written as DNA, the CDR3 is TGTGCCAGCAGTTATTATCCCTTCATGAACACTGAAGCTTTCTTT. This gives the protein CASSYYPFMNTEAFF.

The chain has TRBV28 and TRBJ2-7; 9 nucleotides align to TRBD1. Germline CDR1 reads MDHEN; CDR2 reads SYDVKM. Trimming at V came to 2 bases and at J to 2 bases, leaving 4 bases not matched to a gene. The CDR3 extends over 15 amino acids. The CDR3 nucleotides read TGTGCCAGCAGTTTAGGGGACAGGGTTCCCTACGAGCAGTACTTC. Protein product: CASSLGDRVPYEQYF.

This clone came up a few times. The chain links TRBV6-1 to TRBJ1-5; D is ambiguous. V was clipped by 2 bases and J by 2 bases, with 7 bases between them. Germline V CDR1 and CDR2: MNHNS, SASEGT. This CDR3 contains 14 residues. In DNA form, the CDR3 reads TGTGCCAGCAGTGAAAGGAGGGGCAATCAGCCCCAGCATTTT. Amino acids: CASSERRGNQPQHF.